This TCR beta chain is drawn from a study of blood T cell repertoires in COVID-19. At the level of the study: Whether acute or convalescent, the COVID-19 samples came from the United States, Italy and Spain. The analysed material was cDNA or gDNA that came from T cells, B-cell-depleted T cells, or PBMCs.

Under the authors' procedure: Amplifying reference gene primers gave estimates of nucleated cell counts. Sequenced by immunoSEQ multiplex PCR; TCRdb stores in-frame clones only, minus some. Clone size and V and J calls were adopted from that table, with D and trimming inferred from the DNA. The table includes about 100,000 clones, about nine tenths detected once. CDR1 and CDR2 (germline): KGHDR, SFDVKD. Trimming removed 9 bases at V and 5 bases at J, with 16 bases between. This CDR3 comprises 14 residues. The chain combines TRBV24-1 with TRBJ1-5; the D gene is possibly TRBD1 (5 bases). Source material: peripheral blood. The source is a woman aged 50 to 65 with COVID-19, enrolled during active disease. The CDR3 loop is CATHGGGGDQPQHF. CDR3 DNA sequence: TGTGCCACCCATGGTGGGGGGGGAGATCAGCCCCAGCATTTT.